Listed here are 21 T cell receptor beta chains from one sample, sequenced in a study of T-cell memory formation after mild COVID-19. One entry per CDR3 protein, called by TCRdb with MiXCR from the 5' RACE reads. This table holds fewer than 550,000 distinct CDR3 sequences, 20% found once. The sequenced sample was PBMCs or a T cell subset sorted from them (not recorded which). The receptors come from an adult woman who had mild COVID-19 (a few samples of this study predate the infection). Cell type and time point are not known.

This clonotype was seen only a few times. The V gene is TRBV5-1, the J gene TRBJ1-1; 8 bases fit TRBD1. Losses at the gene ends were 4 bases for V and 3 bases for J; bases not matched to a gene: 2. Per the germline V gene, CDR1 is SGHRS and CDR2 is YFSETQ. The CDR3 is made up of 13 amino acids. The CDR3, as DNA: TGCGCCAGCAGCCAACAGGGGGACACTGAAGCTTTCTTT. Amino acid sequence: CASSQQGDTEAFF.

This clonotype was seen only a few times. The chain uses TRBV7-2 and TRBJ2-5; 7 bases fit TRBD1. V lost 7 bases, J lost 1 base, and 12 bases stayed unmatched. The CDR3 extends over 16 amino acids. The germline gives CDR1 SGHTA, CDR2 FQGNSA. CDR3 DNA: TGTGCCAGCAAACCAAGGACAGGTCCCCGCCAAGAGACCCAGTACTTC. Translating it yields CASKPRTGPRQETQYF.

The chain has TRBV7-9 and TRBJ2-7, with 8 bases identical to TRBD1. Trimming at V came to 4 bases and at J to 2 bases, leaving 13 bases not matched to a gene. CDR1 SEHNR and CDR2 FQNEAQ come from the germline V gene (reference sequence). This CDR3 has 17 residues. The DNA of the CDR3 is TGTGCCAGCAGCTCCACGACAGGGGCCAAGGCTCCCTACGAGCAGTACTTC. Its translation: CASSSTTGAKAPYEQYF.

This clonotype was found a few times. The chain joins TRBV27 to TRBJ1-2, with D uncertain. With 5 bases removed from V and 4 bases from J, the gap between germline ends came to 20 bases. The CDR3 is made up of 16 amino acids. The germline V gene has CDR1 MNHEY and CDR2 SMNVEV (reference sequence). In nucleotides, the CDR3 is TGTGCCAGCAGTCTGAGTCACGGCTCGGCATTCTATGGCTACACCTTC. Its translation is CASSLSHGSAFYGYTF.

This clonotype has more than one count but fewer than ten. The CDR3 bases are TGCGCCAGCAGCTGGGGACAGGGTGATGGTGGCTACACCTTC. Encoded protein: CASSWGQGDGGYTF. The V call is TRBV5-1, the J call TRBJ1-2, with TRBD1 matching over 9 bases. CDR3 length: 14 residues. Germline V gives CDR1 SGHRS, CDR2 YFSETQ. V gave up 3 bases and J gave up 7 bases; unmatched junction bases: 7. The full variable domain, its missing parts supplied by reference TRBV5-1 and TRBJ1-2, is KAGVTQTPRYLIKTRGQQVTLSCSPISGHRSVSWYQQTPGQGLQFLFEYFSETQRNKGNFPGRFSGRQFSNSRSEMNVSTLELGDSALYLCASSWGQGDGGYTFGSGTRLTVV.

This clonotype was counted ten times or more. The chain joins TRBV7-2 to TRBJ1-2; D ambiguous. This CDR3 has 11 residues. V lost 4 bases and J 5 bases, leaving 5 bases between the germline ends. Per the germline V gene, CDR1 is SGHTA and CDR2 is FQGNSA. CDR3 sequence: CASSSQYGYTF. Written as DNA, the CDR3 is TGTGCCAGCAGCTCACAATATGGCTACACCTTC.

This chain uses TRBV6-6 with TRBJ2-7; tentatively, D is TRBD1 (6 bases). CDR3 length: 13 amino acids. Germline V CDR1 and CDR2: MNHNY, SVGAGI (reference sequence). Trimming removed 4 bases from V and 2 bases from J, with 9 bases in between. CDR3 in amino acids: CASSWDKAYEQYV. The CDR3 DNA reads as TGTGCCAGCAGTTGGGACAAGGCCTACGAGCAGTACGTC.

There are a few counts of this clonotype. CDR3 nucleotides: TGTGCCAGCAGCCCCTGGTTAGCGGGAAACACCGGGGAGCTGTTTTTT. It codes for CASSPWLAGNTGELFF. This chain joins TRBV7-6 and TRBJ2-2, with TRBD2 matching 8 bases. CDR3 length equals 16 residues. The trim removed 5 bases at V and 2 bases at J, leaving 7 bases unmatched. Per germline, CDR1 SGHVS and CDR2 FNYEAQ.

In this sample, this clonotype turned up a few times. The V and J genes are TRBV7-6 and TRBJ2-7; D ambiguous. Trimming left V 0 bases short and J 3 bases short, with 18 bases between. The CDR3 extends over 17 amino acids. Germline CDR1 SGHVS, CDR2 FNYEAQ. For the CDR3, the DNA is TGTGCCAGCAGCTTAGCGCGCGGTGGGCGGCCAGGCTACGAGCAGTACTTC. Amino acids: CASSLARGGRPGYEQYF. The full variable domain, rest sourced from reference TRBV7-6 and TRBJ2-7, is GAGVSQSPRYKVTKRGQDVALRCDPISGHVSLYWYRQALGQGPEFLTYFNYEAQQDKSGLPNDRFSAERPEGSISTLTIQRTEQRDSAMYRCASSLARGGRPGYEQYFGPGTRLTVT.

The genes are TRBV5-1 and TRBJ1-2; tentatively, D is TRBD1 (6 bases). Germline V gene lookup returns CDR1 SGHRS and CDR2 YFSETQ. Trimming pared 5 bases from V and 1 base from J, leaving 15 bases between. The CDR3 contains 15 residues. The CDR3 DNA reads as TGCGCCAGCAGGAATGGGGGCTTGGATAACTATGGCTACACCTTC. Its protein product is CASRNGGLDNYGYTF.

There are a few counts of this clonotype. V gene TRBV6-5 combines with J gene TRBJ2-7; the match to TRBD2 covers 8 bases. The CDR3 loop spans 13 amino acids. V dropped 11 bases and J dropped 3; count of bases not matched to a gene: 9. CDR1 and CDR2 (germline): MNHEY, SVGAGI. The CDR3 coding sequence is TGTGCCGCAGAGTCTGCGGGAGGCTACGAGCAGTACTTC. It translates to CAAESAGGYEQYF.

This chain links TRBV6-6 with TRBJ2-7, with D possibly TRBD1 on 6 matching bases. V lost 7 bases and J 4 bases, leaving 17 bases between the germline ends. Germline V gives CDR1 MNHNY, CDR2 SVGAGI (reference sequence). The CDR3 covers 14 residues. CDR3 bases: TGTGCCAGCACCCAACAGGGAACACAGTACGAGCAGTACTTC. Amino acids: CASTQQGTQYEQYF.

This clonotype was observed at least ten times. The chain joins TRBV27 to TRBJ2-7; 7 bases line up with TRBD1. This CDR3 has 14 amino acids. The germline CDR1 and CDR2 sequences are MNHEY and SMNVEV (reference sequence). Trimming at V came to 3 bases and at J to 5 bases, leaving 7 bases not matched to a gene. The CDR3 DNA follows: TGTGCCAGCAGTTTGAGACAGGGTTCTCACGAGCAGTACTTC. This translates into CASSLRQGSHEQYF.

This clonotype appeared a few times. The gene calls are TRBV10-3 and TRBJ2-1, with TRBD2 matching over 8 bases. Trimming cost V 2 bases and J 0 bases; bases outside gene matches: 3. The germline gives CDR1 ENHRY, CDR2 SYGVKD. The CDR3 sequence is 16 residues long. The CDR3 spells CAISELAGSSYNEQFF. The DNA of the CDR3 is TGTGCCATCAGTGAGCTAGCGGGCAGCTCCTACAATGAGCAGTTCTTC.

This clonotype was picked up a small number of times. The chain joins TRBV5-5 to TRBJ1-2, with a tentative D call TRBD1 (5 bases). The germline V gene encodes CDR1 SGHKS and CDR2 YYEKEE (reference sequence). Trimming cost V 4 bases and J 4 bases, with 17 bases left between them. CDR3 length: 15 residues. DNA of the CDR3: TGTGCCAGCAGCCCATGGCGGGGGTCTGGCTATGGCTACACCTTC. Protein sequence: CASSPWRGSGYGYTF.

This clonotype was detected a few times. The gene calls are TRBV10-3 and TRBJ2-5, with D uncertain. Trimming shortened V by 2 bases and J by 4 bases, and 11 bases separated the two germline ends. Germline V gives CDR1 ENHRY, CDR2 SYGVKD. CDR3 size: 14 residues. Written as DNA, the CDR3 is TGTGCCATCAGTGAGACGGCAGCCCGAGAGACCCAGTACTTC. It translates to CAISETAARETQYF.

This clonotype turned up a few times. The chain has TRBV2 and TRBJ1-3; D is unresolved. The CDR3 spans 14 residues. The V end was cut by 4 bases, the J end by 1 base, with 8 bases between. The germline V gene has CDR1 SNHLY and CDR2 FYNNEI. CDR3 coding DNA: TGTGCCAGCAGTGCACTGTTATCTGGAAACACCATATATTTT. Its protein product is CASSALLSGNTIYF.

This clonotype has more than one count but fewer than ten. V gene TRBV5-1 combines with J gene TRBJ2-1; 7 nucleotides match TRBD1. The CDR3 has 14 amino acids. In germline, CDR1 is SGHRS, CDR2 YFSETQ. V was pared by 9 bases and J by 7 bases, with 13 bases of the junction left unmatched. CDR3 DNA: TGCGCCACTGCCCGAGAGGGGGCGGAAAATGAGCAGTTCTTC. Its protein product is CATAREGAENEQFF.

CDR3 DNA: TGTGCCAGCAGCCGAAATCCTCCAGCCACGAACACCGGGGAGCTGTTTTTT. Translated: CASSRNPPATNTGELFF. The chain has TRBV7-6 and TRBJ2-2; D is uncertain. Germline loops: CDR1 SGHVS, CDR2 FNYEAQ. The V end lost 5 bases, the J end lost 0 bases, and 16 bases lay between the germline ends. There are 17 residues in the CDR3.

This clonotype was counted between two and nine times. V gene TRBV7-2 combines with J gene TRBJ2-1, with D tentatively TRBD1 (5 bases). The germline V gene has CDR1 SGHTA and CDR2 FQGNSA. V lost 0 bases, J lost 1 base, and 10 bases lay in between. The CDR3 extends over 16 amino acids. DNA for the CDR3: TGTGCCAGCAGCTTAGCGCAGGGTCGGTCCTACAATGAGCAGTTCTTC. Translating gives CASSLAQGRSYNEQFF.

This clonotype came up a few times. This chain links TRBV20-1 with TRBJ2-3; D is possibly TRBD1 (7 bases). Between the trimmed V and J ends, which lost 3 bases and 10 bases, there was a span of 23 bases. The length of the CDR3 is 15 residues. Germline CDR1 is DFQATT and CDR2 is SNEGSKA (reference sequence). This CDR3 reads CSAREWRGQPGAQYF. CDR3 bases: TGCAGTGCTAGGGAATGGAGGGGGCAACCTGGGGCGCAGTATTTT.